This T cell receptor beta chain was identified during a study of cytomegalovirus exposure and HLA in healthy donors. Study outcomes and limitations: Researchers reported that a few CMV-associated chains were confirmed in vitro as CMV antigen-specific. Most TCR sequences were rare, but some public TCRs occurred in many donors. In a later analysis, a missense DCLRE1C variant was linked to TCR beta V- and J-gene trimming. A few V segments could not be told apart, such as TRBV6-2 and TRBV6-3, and were left out.

As to this clone: Its antigen remains unidentified.

The study ran its PCR with 60 Vbeta and 13 Jbeta primers. Repertoires were generated with immunoSEQ multiplex PCR, while TCRdb's copy carries only in-frame clones and drops some. Recorded for this sample: 200,000 to 250,000 clones. V gave up 4 bases and J gave up 0 bases, with 10 bases separating them. Germline V CDR1 and CDR2: MGHRA, YSYEKL. The CDR3 spans 16 residues. Sequenced material: PBMCs. The source is a woman in her twenties or thirties in good health and CMV-seropositive. The rearrangement joins TRBV4-1 to TRBJ2-6; D is uncertain. The CDR3: CASSPHEASGANVLTF. For the CDR3, the DNA is TGCGCCAGCAGCCCCCACGAGGCCTCTGGGGCCAACGTCCTGACTTTC.